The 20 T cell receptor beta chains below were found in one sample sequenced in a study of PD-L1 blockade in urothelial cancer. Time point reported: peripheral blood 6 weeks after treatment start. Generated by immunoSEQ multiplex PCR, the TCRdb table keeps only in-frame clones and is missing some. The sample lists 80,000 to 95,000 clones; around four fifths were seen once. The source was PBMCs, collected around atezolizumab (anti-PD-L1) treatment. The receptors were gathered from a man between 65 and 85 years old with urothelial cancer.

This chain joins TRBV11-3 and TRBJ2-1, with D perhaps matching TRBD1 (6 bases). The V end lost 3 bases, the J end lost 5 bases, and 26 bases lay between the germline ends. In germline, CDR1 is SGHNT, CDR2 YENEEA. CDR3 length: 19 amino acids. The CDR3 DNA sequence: TGTGCCAGCAGCTTCCCCGCCCCTGGACACAGGGTCAATCACAATGAGCAGTTCTTC. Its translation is CASSFPAPGHRVNHNEQFF.

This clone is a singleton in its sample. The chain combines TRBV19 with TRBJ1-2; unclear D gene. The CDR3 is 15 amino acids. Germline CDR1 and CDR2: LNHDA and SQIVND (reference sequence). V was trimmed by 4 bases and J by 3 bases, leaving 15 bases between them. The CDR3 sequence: CASSTLNNEHYGYTF. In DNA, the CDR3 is TGTGCCAGTAGTACCCTCAATAATGAGCACTATGGCTACACCTTC.

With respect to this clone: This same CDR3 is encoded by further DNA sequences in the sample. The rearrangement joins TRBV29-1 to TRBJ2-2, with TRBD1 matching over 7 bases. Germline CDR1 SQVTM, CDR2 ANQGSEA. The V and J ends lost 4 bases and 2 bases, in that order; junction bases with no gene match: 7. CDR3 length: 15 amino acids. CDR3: CSVVVGQSNTGELFF. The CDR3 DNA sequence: TGCAGCGTTGTGGTGGGACAGAGTAACACCGGGGAGCTGTTTTTT.

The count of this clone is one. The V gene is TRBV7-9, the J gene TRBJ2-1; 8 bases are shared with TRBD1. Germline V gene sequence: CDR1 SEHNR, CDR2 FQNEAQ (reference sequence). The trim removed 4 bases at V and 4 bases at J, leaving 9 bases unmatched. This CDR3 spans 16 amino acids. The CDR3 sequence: CASSYPGQVQYNEQFF. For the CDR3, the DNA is TGTGCCAGCAGCTATCCGGGACAGGTGCAGTACAATGAGCAGTTCTTC.

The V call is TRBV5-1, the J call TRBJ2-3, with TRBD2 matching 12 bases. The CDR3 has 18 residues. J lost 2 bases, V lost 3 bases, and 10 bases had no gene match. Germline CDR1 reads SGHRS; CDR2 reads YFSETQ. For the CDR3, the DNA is TGCGCCAGCAGCTACATCGGACTAGCGGGGCCCTTCACAGATACGCAGTATTTT. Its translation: CASSYIGLAGPFTDTQYF.

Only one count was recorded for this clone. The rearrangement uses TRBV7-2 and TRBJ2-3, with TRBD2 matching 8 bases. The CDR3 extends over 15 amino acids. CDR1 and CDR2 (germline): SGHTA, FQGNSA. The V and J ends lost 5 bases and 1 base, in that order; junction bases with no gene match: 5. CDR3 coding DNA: TGTGCCAGCAGCCGAGTGGGACTAGGCACAGATACGCAGTATTTT. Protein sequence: CASSRVGLGTDTQYF.

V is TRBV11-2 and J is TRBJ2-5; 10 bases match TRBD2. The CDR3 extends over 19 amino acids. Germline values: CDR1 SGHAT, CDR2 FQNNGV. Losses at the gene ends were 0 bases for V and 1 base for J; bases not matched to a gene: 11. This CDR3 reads CASSLDRLAGARPQETQYF. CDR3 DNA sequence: TGTGCCAGCAGCTTAGATCGCCTAGCGGGGGCCCGACCCCAAGAGACCCAGTACTTC. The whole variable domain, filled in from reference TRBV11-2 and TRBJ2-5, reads EAGVAQSPRYKIIEKRQSVAFWCNPISGHATLYWYQQILGQGPKLLIQFQNNGVVDDSQLPKDRFSAERLKGVDSTLKIQPAKLEDSAVYLCASSLDRLAGARPQETQYFGPGTRLLVL.

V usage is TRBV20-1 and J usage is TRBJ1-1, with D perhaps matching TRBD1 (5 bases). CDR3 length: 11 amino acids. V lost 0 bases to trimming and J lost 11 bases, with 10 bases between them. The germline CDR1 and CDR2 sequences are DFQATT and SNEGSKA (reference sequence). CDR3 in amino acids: CSARDAGWAFF. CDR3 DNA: TGCAGTGCTAGAGATGCAGGGTGGGCTTTCTTT.

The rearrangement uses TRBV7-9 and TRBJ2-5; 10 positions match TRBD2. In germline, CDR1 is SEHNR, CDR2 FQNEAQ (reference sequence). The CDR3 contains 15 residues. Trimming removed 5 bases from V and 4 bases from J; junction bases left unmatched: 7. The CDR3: CASSQSGRAGETQYF. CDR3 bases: TGTGCCAGCAGCCAAAGCGGGAGGGCCGGAGAGACCCAGTACTTC.

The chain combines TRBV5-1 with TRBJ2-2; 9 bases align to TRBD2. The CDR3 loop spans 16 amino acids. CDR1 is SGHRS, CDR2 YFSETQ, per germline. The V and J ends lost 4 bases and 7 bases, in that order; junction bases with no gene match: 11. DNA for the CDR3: TGCGCCAGCAGCGGACCGGGACTAGCAGGGGACGGGGAGCTGTTTTTT. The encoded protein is CASSGPGLAGDGELFF.

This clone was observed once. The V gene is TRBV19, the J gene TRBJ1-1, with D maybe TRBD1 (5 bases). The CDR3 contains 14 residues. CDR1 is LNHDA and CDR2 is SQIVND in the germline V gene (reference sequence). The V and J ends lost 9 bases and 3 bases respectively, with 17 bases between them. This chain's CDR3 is CASQRWGVDTEAFF. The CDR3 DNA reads TGTGCCAGCCAGAGGTGGGGGGTAGACACTGAAGCTTTCTTT.

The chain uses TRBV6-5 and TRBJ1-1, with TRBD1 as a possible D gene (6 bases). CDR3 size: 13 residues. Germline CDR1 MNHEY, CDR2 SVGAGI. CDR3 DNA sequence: TGTGCTTCCAGGGGTGGGATGAACACTGAAGCTTTCTTT. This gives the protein CASRGGMNTEAFF.

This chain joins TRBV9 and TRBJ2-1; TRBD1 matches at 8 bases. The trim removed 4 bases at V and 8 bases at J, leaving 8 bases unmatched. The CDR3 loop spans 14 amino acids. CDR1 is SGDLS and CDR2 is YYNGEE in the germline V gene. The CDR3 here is CASSSDRGWHEQFF. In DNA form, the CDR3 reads TGTGCCAGCAGCTCCGACAGGGGATGGCATGAGCAGTTCTTC.

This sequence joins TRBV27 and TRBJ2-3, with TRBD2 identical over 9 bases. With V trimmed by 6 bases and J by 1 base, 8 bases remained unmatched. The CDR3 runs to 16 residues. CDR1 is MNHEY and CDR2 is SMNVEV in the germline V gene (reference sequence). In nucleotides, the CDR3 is TGTGCCAGCAGGGGCGGGGGGGGTAGCCGCACAGATACGCAGTATTTT. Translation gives CASRGGGGSRTDTQYF.

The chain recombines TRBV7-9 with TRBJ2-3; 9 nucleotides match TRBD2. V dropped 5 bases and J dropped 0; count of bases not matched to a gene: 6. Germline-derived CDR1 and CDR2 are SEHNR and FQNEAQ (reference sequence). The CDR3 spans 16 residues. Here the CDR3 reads CASSEISGGSTDTQYF. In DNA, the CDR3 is TGTGCCAGCAGCGAGATTAGCGGGGGTAGCACAGATACGCAGTATTTT.

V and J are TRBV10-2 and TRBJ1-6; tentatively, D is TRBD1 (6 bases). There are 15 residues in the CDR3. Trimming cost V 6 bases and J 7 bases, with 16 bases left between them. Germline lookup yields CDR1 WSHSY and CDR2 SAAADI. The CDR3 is CASRREGHRNSPLHF. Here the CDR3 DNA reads TGCGCCAGCAGACGAGAGGGACATCGGAATTCACCCCTCCACTTT.

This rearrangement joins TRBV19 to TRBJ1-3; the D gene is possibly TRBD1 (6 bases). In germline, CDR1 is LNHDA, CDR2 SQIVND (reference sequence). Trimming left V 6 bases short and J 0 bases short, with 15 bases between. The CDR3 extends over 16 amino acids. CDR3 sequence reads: CASSKKSQGSGNTIYF. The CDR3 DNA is TGTGCCAGTAGCAAGAAATCACAGGGCTCTGGAAACACCATATATTTT.

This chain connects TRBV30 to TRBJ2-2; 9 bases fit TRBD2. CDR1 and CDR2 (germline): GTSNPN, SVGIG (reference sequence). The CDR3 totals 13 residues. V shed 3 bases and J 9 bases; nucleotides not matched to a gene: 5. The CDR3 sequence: CAWSAGGERELFF. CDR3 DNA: TGTGCCTGGAGCGCGGGGGGGGAACGGGAGCTGTTTTTT.

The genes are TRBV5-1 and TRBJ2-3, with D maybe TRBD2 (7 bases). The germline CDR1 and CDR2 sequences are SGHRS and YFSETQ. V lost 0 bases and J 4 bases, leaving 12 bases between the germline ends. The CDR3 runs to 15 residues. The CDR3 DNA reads TGCGCCAGCAGCTTGGGGGGGGGCTTGGCAGATACGCAGTATTTT. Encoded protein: CASSLGGGLADTQYF.

CDR3 bases: TGTGCCAGCAGCCACGGAAACGGGGACAGGGACCGTGAAGCTTTCTTT. Translation gives CASSHGNGDRDREAFF. This chain links TRBV7-2 with TRBJ1-1, with 9 positions matching TRBD1. Per the germline V gene, CDR1 is SGHTA and CDR2 is FQGNSA. CDR3 size: 16 residues. The V and J ends lost 5 bases and 7 bases, in that order; junction bases with no gene match: 14.